The sequence of this TCR beta chain was determined in a study of shared clonotypes between healthy human individuals. Across the study: The plates for each donor numbered three CD4 naive, three CD4 memory, two CD8 naive and one CD8 memory. The study's findings and limits: The four-donor shared clonotypes exceeded non-shared clonotypes in generation probability, with non-shared ones scoring lower.

About this clone itself: Its antigen is unidentified.

Several immunoSEQ plates received, in even portions, the genomic DNA of each subset. Measured with immunoSEQ multiplex PCR; TCRdb has only the in-frame clones, and not every one. The repertoire holds about 960,000 clones, with about three quarters as singletons. V lost 3 bases and J lost 6, with 13 bases in between. The CDR3 runs 13 residues. The germline gives CDR1 SGHDT, CDR2 YYEEEE. The sequencing input was memory CD4+ T cells sorted from blood. Subset given: CD45RA-negative fraction. The origin of this receptor is a man younger than 35 in good health. V usage is TRBV5-6 and J usage is TRBJ2-7, with unresolved D. This CDR3 is CASSSTYLSEQYF. The CDR3 nucleotides are TGTGCCAGCAGCTCAACTTATCTCAGCGAGCAGTACTTC.